This T cell receptor beta chain was found in a study of blood T cell repertoires in COVID-19 (dated by TCRdb to 2020 to 2022). Concerning the study at large: Samples covering the acute and convalescent phases of COVID-19 were provided by collaborators in the United States, Italy and Spain. The material from the prospective study consisted of cDNA or gDNA derived from T cells, B-cell-depleted T cells, or PBMCs. Subjects who had been exposed to COVID-19, were actively infected with it, or had recovered from it provided the deeply sampled blood TCRbeta repertoires that made up the dataset. A freely available public database, intended as a resource for researchers studying the immune response to SARS-CoV-2, is where the repertoires were released. Samples were obtained from the ongoing ImmuneRACE study (first 160 participants) and from some 1,200 subjects provided by 6 global collaborators. Nearly every sample came with metadata listing a de-identified subject ID, COVID-19 status, age in years and sex. Where HLA class I and class II types were available, the types were taken from metadata supplied by the sample provider, not from assay-based typing. Broad study findings and their caveats: The quantity of clinical and demographic metadata differed by source and by participant and was supplied without curation.

TCRbeta CDR3 regions were amplified from genomic DNA using the immunoSEQ Assay, a bias-controlled multiplex PCR. Turning to the authors' computational methods: The number of nucleated cells in each sample was estimated from the amplification of reference gene primers within the assay. To quantify the absolute abundance of each unique TCRbeta CDR3 rearrangement, sequence reads were collapsed and filtered. For each sample, productive Simpson clonality was calculated as the square root of Simpson's diversity index over productive rearrangements. Here the immuneACCESS table is served through TCRdb, limited to in-frame sequences with V and J called. Missing clones are a known gap in these copies; in checked studies unresolved V genes cover under half, and the rest lacks a known reason. V, J and clone size reflect that table, while D and trimming were determined from the DNA. The sample contains around 250,000 clones, roughly nine tenths of them found a single time. In total, the top ten clones hold 3.6% of the sample.

Comments on this clone: Its antigen has not been determined. Base qualities are not at hand, and no much larger clone is one base apart.

Collaborating institutions collected whole blood in K2EDTA tubes following their own protocols. For TCRbeta analysis, collaborator samples were shipped as frozen whole blood, as isolated PBMCs, or as DNA extracted from either sample type. Sequenced input: peripheral blood. The clonotype comes from a man between 18 and 35 years old with active or convalescent COVID-19.

Here is the DNA: TGTGCCAGCAGTTTACCGGGATTGGAGACCCAGTACTTC. Its protein product is CASSLPGLETQYF. The receptor chain draws on TRBV12-3 or TRBV12-4 and TRBJ2-5; 5 matching bases give a weak D call of TRBD2. V loses 2 bases, J loses 5 bases, and the germline ends lie 9 bases apart. The CDR3 numbers 13 residues from cysteine through phenylalanine. Only the CDR3 DNA is retained, 39 bases long and in frame from the first base.